This passage covers 16 T cell receptor beta chains from one sample sequenced in a study of blood T cell repertoires in COVID-19. Libraries were prepared by immunoSEQ multiplex PCR; TCRdb keeps only in-frame clonotypes and omits some of them. This repertoire shows approximately 85,000 clones, about nine tenths found once; its top ten account for less than 2.5%. Sequences were obtained from peripheral blood. These receptors came from a man between 50 and 59 years old with acute or convalescent COVID-19.

The rearrangement uses TRBV21-1 and TRBJ2-5; the table's TRBD1 call for D was not verified on the DNA. TRBV21-1 is recorded as a pseudogene. This CDR3 has 14 residues. In DNA, the CDR3 is TGTGCCAGCAGCTCACCCGACAGTCAAGAGACCCAGTACTTC. As protein: CASSSPDSQETQYF.

The chain recombines TRBV25-1 with TRBJ1-2; 9 bases fit TRBD1. The CDR3 consists of 15 residues. Germline trimming cut 4 bases from V and 4 bases from J; bases unmatched to any gene: 7. Germline V CDR1 and CDR2: MGHDK, SYGVNS. The CDR3: CASSAQTGGIYGYTF. Here the CDR3 DNA reads TGTGCCAGCAGTGCCCAAACAGGGGGCATCTATGGCTACACCTTC.

The chain has TRBV28 and TRBJ2-7; 7 bases match TRBD1. The CDR3 is 13 residues long. The junction had 8 bases not matched to a gene; V was cut back by 7 bases and J by 5 bases. Germline V gene data show CDR1 as MDHEN and CDR2 as SYDVKM. DNA of the CDR3: TGTGCCAGCAATCGAGGGGGCCTCGACGAGCAGTACTTC. Translation gives CASNRGGLDEQYF.

This chain links TRBV2 with TRBJ2-3; 12 bases agree with TRBD2. Germline CDR1 is SNHLY and CDR2 is FYNNEI. With 10 bases clipped from V and 5 bases from J, the junction kept 4 bases outside the gene matches. This CDR3 contains 13 residues. In nucleotides, the CDR3 is TGTGCCACCGGGACTAGCGGGCTAGATACGCAGTATTTT. This sequence encodes CATGTSGLDTQYF.

The CDR3 protein is CASSSLGGAGGYTF. CDR3 nucleotides: TGTGCCAGCAGCTCCCTAGGGGGCGCGGGTGGCTACACCTTC. V and J are TRBV7-9 and TRBJ1-2; TRBD1 matches at 7 bases. CDR1 is SEHNR, CDR2 FQNEAQ, per germline (reference sequence). This CDR3 contains 14 residues. Trimming cost V 4 bases and J 7 bases; bases outside gene matches: 9.

The chain joins TRBV11-2 to TRBJ2-6; D is unclear. Trimming cost V 1 base and J 0 bases, with 7 bases left between them. Germline V gene lookup returns CDR1 SGHAT and CDR2 FQNNGV. This CDR3 comprises 16 residues. The CDR3 coding sequence is TGTGCCAGCAGCTTAGTGGGCATCTCTGGGGCCAACGTCCTGACTTTC. This codes for CASSLVGISGANVLTF. The whole variable domain, remainder taken from reference TRBV11-2 and TRBJ2-6, is EAGVAQSPRYKIIEKRQSVAFWCNPISGHATLYWYQQILGQGPKLLIQFQNNGVVDDSQLPKDRFSAERLKGVDSTLKIQPAKLEDSAVYLCASSLVGISGANVLTFGAGSRLTVL.

The chain combines TRBV7-2 with TRBJ1-1; TRBD1 agrees at 7 bases. V lost 2 bases, J lost 6 bases, and 0 bases stayed unmatched. This CDR3 spans 12 amino acids. Germline-derived CDR1 and CDR2 are SGHTA and FQGNSA. The CDR3 region has the DNA TGTGCCAGCAGCTTACAGGGGGCTGAAGCTTTCTTT. Its translation is CASSLQGAEAFF.

This clone was picked up one time. The genes are TRBV28 and TRBJ1-6, with D tentatively TRBD1 (5 bases). This CDR3 spans 11 amino acids. Germline CDR1 is MDHEN and CDR2 is SYDVKM. V was cut by 5 bases and J by 9 bases, with 5 bases left in between. The CDR3 reads CASSRGSPLHF. In DNA form, the CDR3 reads TGTGCCAGCAGTAGGGGTTCACCCCTCCACTTT.

This chain links TRBV6-5 with TRBJ1-2; TRBD1 matches at 8 bases. The ends lost 6 bases at V and 3 bases at J; junction bases unmatched: 9. The CDR3 consists of 15 residues. Germline V gene data show CDR1 as MNHEY and CDR2 as SVGAGI. This CDR3 is CASSPQGGNYYGYTF. In DNA form, the CDR3 reads TGTGCCAGCAGCCCACAGGGGGGTAATTACTATGGCTACACCTTC.

J is TRBJ1-2 and V is TRBV25-1, with TRBD1 matching over 7 bases. Unmatched junction bases numbered 8, after V lost 5 bases and J lost 2 bases. The CDR3 extends over 15 amino acids. The germline V gene has CDR1 MGHDK and CDR2 SYGVNS. The CDR3 DNA reads as TGTGCCAGCAGTCCTCGGACAGGAGACAACTATGGCTACACCTTC. Translation: CASSPRTGDNYGYTF.

The genes are TRBV11-2 and TRBJ2-2, with a possible D match to TRBD2 (6 bases). The CDR3 runs 14 residues. Germline values: CDR1 SGHAT, CDR2 FQNNGV. Deletions cut 8 bases from V and 2 bases from J, with 12 bases between. The CDR3, as DNA: TGTGCCAGCGGCCGGAGGGGTAACACCGGGGAGCTGTTTTTT. Translation: CASGRRGNTGELFF.

The V gene is TRBV2, the J gene TRBJ2-5, with D perhaps TRBD2 (5 bases). The CDR3 runs 12 residues. CDR1 is SNHLY and CDR2 is FYNNEI in the germline V gene. V lost 7 bases to trimming and J lost 5 bases, with 11 bases between them. CDR3 in amino acids: CASNQDFETQYF. Written as DNA, the CDR3 is TGTGCCAGCAACCAGGACTTCGAGACCCAGTACTTC. Based on the CDR3 plus reference TRBV2 and TRBJ2-5, the full variable domain is EPEVTQTPSHQVTQMGQEVILRCVPISNHLYFYWYRQILGQKVEFLVSFYNNEISEKSEIFDDQFSVERPDGSNFTLKIRSTKLEDSAMYFCASNQDFETQYFGPGTRLLVL.

V is TRBV12-3 or TRBV12-4 and J is TRBJ1-1; D unclear. CDR3 size: 13 residues. With 3 bases removed from V and 0 bases from J, the gap between germline ends came to 5 bases. This CDR3 is CASSFSVNTEAFF. CDR3 in DNA: TGTGCCAGCAGTTTTTCAGTGAACACTGAAGCTTTCTTT.

The chain couples TRBV3-1 (or the pseudogene TRBV3-2) to TRBJ1-6; TRBD1 is a possible D gene (6 bases). Between the trimmed V and J ends, which lost 3 bases and 7 bases, there was a span of 13 bases. The CDR3 is made up of 15 amino acids. Germline CDR1 is LGHDT and CDR2 is YNNKEL (reference sequence). The CDR3 sequence: CASSQTGEGNSPLHF. The CDR3 DNA sequence: TGTGCCAGCAGCCAGACAGGAGAAGGAAATTCACCCCTCCACTTT.

This rearrangement joins TRBV29-1 to TRBJ2-2, with 8 positions matching TRBD1. The CDR3 runs 17 residues. Germline assignment: CDR1 SQVTM and CDR2 ANQGSEA. V shed 0 bases, J shed 4 bases, and the junction held 10 bases outside the gene matches. The DNA for the CDR3 is TGCAGCGTTGAAGAAGTGGGCAGGGGGCGCGTCACCGGGGAGCTGTTTTTT. Translating gives CSVEEVGRGRVTGELFF.

The chain has TRBV7-2 and TRBJ2-7; tentatively, D is TRBD1 (5 bases). Germline CDR1 reads SGHTA; CDR2 reads FQGNSA. V gave up 0 bases and J gave up 4 bases, with 7 bases separating them. CDR3 length: 13 amino acids. CDR3 amino acids: CASSLADIYEQYV. The CDR3 region has the DNA TGTGCCAGCAGCTTAGCGGACATTTACGAGCAGTACGTC.